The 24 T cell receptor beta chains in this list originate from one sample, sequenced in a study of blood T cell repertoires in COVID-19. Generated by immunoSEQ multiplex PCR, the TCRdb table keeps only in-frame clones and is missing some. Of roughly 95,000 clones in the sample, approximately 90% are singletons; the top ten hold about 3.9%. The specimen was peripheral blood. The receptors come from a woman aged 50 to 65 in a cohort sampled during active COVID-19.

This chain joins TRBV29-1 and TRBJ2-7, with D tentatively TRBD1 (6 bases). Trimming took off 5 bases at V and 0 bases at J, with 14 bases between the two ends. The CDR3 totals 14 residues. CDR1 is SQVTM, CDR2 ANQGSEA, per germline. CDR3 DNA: TGCAGCGTTAAGGGGGAATTCAGCTCCTACGAGCAGTACTTC. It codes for CSVKGEFSSYEQYF.

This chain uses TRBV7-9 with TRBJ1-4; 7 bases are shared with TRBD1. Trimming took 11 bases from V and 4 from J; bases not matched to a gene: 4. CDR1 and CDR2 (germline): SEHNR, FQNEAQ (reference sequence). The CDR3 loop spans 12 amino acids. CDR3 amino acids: CAEQGGNEKLFF. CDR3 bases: TGTGCCGAGCAGGGGGGTAATGAAAAACTGTTTTTT.

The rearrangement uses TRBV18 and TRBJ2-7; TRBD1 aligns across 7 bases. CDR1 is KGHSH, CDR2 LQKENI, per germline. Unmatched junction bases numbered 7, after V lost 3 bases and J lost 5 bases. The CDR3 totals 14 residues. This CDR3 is CASSPLGQLNEQYF. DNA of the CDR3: TGTGCCAGCTCACCCTTGGGACAGTTAAACGAGCAGTACTTC.

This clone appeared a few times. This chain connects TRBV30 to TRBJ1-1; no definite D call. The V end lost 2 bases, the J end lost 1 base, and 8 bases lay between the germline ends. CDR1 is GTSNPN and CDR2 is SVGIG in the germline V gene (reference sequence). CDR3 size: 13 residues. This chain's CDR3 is CAWSFRWNTEAFF. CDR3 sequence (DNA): TGTGCCTGGAGTTTTAGATGGAACACTGAAGCTTTCTTT.

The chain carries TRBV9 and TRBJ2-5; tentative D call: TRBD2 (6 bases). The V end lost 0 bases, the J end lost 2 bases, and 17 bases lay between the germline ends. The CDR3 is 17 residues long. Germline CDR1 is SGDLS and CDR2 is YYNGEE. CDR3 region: CASSVGNRAGRQETQYF. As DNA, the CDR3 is TGTGCCAGCAGCGTAGGGAACCGGGCGGGGCGACAAGAGACCCAGTACTTC.

Here the CDR3 DNA reads TGTGCCTGGAAGGGCGGGGGAGAGACCCAGTACTTC. Residues: CAWKGGGETQYF. The V gene is TRBV30, the J gene TRBJ2-5, with TRBD2 matching 7 bases. This CDR3 has 12 residues. V shed 4 bases and J 4 bases; nucleotides not matched to a gene: 3. Germline CDR1 and CDR2: GTSNPN and SVGIG (reference sequence).

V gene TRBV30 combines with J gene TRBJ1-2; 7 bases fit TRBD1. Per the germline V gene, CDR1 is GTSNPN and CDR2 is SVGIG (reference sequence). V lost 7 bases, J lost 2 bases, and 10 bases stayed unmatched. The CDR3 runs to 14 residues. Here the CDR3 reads CASRGTAKNYGYTF. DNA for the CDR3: TGTGCCTCCAGAGGGACAGCAAAAAACTATGGCTACACCTTC.

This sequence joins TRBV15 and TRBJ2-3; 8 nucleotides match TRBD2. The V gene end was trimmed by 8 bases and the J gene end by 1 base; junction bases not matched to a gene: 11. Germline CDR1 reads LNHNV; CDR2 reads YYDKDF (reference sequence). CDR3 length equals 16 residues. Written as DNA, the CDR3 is TGTGCCACCGGTAGCGGGGCCGGCTCCGGCACAGATACGCAGTATTTT. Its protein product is CATGSGAGSGTDTQYF.

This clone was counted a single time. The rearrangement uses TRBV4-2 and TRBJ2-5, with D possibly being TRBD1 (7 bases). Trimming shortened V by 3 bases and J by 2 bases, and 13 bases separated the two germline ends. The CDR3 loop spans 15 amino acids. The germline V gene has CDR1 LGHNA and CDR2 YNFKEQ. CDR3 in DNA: TGTGCCAGCAGCCAGAGGACAGGAGGGCAAGAGACCCAGTACTTC. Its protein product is CASSQRTGGQETQYF.

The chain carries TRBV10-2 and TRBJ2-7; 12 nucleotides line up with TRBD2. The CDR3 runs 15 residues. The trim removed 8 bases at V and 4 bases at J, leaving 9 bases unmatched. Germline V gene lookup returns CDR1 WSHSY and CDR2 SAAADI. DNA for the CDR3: TGCGCCAGCTACGGGGCTAGCGGGGGGGAATACGAGCAGTACTTC. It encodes CASYGASGGEYEQYF.

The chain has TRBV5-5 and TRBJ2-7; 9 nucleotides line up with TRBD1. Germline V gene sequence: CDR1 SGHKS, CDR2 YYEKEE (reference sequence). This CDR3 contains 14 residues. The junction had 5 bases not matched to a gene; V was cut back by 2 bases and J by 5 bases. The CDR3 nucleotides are TGTGCCAGCAGCTTCGACAGGGGGAGACACGAGCAGTACTTC. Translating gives CASSFDRGRHEQYF.

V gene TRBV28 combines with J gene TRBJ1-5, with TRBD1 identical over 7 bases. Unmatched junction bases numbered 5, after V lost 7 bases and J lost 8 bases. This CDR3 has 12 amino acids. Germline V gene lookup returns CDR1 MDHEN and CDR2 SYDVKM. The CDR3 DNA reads TGTGCCAGCAACCTACAGGGGAAGCCCCAGCATTTT. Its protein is CASNLQGKPQHF.

Here the CDR3 DNA reads TGTGCCATCGGGGACAGAACCTACGAGCAGTACTTC. Amino acids: CAIGDRTYEQYF. The gene calls are TRBV10-3 and TRBJ2-7; TRBD1 matches 7 bases. The CDR3 extends over 12 amino acids. V dropped 8 bases and J dropped 2; count of bases not matched to a gene: 3. The germline gives CDR1 ENHRY, CDR2 SYGVKD.

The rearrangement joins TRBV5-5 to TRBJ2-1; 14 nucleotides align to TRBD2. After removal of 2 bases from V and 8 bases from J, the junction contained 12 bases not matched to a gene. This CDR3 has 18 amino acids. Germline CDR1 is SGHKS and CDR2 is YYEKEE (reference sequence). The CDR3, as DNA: TGTGCCAGCAGCTTCCGACTTCCGGGACTAGCGGGGGTAGATGAGCAGTTCTTC. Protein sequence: CASSFRLPGLAGVDEQFF.

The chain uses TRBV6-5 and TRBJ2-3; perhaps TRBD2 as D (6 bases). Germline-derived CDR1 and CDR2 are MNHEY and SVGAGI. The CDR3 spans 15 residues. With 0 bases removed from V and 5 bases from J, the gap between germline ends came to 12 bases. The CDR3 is CASSYSRAEGDTQYF. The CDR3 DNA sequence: TGTGCCAGCAGTTACTCCCGCGCGGAGGGAGATACGCAGTATTTT.

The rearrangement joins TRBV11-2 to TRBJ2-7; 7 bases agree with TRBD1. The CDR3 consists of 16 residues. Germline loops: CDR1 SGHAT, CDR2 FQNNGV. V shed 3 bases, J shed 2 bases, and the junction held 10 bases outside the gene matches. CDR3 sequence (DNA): TGTGCCAGCAGCTTGAGGGGACAGTTTACGACCTACGAGCAGTACTTC. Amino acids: CASSLRGQFTTYEQYF.

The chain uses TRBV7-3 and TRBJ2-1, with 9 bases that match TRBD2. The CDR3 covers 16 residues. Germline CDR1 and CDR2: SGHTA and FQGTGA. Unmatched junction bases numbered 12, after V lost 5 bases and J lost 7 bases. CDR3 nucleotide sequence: TGTGCCAGCAGCGACGGGGGGAGCGGGAGGAGGAATGAGCAGTTCTTC. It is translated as CASSDGGSGRRNEQFF.

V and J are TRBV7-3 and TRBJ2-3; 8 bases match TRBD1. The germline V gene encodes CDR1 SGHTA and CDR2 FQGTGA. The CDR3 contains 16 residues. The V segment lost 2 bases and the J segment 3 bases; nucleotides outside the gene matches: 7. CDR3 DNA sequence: TGTGCCAGCAGCTTAGCTAGAGGACAGGGAACAGATACGCAGTATTTT. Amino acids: CASSLARGQGTDTQYF.

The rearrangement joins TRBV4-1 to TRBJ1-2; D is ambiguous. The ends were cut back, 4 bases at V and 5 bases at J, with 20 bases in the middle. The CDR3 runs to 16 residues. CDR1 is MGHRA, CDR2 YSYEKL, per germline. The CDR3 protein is CASSPPPGTNLYGYTF. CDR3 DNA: TGCGCCAGCAGCCCCCCCCCGGGTACAAATCTGTATGGCTACACCTTC.

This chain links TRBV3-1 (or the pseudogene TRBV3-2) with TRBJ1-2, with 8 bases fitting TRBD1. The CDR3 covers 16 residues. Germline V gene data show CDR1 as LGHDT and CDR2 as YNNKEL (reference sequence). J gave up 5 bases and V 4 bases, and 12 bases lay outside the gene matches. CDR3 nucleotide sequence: TGTGCCAGCAGCCTCCGGACAGGGAGAGGGTGGTATGGCTACACCTTC. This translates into CASSLRTGRGWYGYTF.

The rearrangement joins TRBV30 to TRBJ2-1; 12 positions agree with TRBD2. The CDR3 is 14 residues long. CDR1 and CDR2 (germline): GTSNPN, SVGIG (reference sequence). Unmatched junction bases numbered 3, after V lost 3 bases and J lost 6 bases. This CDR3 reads CAWRTSGGANEQFF. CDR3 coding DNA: TGTGCCTGGAGGACTAGCGGGGGAGCCAATGAGCAGTTCTTC.

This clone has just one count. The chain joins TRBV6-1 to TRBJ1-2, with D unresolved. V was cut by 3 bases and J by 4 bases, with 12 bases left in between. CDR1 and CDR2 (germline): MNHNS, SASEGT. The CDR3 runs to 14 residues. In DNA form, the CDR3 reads TGTGCCAGCAGTGATTCCCGAGGGCTCTATGGCTACACCTTC. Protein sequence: CASSDSRGLYGYTF.

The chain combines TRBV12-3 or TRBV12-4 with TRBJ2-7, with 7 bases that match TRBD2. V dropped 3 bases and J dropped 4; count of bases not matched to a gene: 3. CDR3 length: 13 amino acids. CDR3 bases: TGTGCCAGCAGTTTTTCGCGGGGGTACGAGCAGTACTTC. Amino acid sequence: CASSFSRGYEQYF.

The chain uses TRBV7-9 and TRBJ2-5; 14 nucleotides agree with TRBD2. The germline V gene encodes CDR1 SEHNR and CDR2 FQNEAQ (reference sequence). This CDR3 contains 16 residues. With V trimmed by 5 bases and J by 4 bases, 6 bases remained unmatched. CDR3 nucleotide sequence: TGTGCCAGCAGCCCGCGACTAGCGGGAGGGTCAGAGACCCAGTACTTC. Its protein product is CASSPRLAGGSETQYF.